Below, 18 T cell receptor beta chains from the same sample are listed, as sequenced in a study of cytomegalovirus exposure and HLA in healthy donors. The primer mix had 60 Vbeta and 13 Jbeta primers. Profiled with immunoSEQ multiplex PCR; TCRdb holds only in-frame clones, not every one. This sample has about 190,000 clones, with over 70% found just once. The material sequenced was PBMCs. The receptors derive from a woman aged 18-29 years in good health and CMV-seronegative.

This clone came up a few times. The CDR3 DNA follows: TGTGCCAGCTCATCGGGACAGGGTTGGGCTAATGAAAAACTGTTTTTT. Encoded protein: CASSSGQGWANEKLFF. The V gene is TRBV18, the J gene TRBJ1-4; 9 bases line up with TRBD1. The CDR3 consists of 16 residues. Looked up from germline, CDR1 is KGHSH and CDR2 is LQKENI. The trim removed 5 bases at V and 3 bases at J, leaving 7 bases unmatched.

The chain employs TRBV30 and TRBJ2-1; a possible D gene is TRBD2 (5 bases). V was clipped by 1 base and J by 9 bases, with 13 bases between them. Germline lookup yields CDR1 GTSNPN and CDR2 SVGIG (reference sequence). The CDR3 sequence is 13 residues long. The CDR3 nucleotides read TGTGCCTGGAGTGCGTGGAGCGGTGGTGAGCAGTTCTTC. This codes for CAWSAWSGGEQFF.

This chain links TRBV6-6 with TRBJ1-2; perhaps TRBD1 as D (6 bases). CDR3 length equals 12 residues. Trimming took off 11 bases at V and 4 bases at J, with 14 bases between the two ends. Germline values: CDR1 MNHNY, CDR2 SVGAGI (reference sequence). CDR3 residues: CAESGGGYGYTF. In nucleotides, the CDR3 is TGTGCCGAGTCGGGGGGCGGCTATGGCTACACCTTC.

The CDR3 protein is CASSQERGPNYGYTF. The CDR3 DNA reads TGCGCCAGCAGCCAAGAGAGAGGGCCAAACTATGGCTACACCTTC. The chain couples TRBV4-3 to TRBJ1-2; D is unclear. Germline CDR1 reads LGHNA; CDR2 reads YSLEER. The CDR3 is made up of 15 amino acids. V gave up 0 bases and J gave up 2 bases, with 10 bases separating them.

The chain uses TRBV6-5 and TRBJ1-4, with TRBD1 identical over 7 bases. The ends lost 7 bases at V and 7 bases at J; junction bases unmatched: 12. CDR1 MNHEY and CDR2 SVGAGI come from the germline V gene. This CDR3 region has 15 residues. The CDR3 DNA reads TGTGCCAGCACCAGTAACAGGGGCGGAGTTGAAAAACTGTTTTTT. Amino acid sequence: CASTSNRGGVEKLFF.

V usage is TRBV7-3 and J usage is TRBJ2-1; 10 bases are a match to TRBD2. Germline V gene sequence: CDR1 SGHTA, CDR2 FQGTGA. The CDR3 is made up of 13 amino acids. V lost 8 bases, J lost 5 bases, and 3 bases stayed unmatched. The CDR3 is CASGLAAHNEQFF. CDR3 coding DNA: TGTGCCAGCGGACTAGCGGCCCACAATGAGCAGTTCTTC.

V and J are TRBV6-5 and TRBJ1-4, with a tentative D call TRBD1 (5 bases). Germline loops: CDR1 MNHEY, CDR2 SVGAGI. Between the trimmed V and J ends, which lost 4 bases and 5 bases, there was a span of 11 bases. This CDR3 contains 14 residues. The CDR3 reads CASSLGVGNEKLFF. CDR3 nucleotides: TGTGCCAGCAGTTTAGGGGTGGGGAATGAAAAACTGTTTTTT.

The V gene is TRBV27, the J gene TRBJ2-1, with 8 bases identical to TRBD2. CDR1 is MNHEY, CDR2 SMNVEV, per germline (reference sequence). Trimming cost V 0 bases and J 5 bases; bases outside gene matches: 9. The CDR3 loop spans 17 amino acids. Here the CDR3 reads CASSLSLPGLGNNEQFF. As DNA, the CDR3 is TGTGCCAGCAGTTTATCGTTGCCGGGACTAGGCAACAATGAGCAGTTCTTC.

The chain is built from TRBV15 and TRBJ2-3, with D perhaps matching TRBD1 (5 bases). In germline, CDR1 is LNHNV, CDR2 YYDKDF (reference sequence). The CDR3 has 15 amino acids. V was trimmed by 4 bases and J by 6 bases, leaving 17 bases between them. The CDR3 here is CATSIQVSRSDTQYF. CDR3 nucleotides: TGTGCCACCAGCATACAGGTTTCTAGAAGCGATACGCAGTATTTT.

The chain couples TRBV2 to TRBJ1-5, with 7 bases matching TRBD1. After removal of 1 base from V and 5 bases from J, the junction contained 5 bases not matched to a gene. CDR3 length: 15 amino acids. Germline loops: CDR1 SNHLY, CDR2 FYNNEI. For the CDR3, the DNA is TGTGCCAGCAGTGAAGAGGGGACAGAATATCAGCCCCAGCATTTT. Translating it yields CASSEEGTEYQPQHF.

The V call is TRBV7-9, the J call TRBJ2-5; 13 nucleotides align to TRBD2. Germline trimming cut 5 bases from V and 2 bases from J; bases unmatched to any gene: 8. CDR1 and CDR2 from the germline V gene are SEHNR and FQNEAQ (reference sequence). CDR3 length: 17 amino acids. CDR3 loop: CASSLGLAGEGQETQYF. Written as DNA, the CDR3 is TGTGCCAGCAGCCTCGGACTAGCGGGAGAGGGTCAAGAGACCCAGTACTTC. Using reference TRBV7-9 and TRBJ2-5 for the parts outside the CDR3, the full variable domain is DTGVSQNPRHKITKRGQNVTFRCDPISEHNRLYWYRQTLGQGPEFLTYFQNEAQLEKSRLLSDRFSAERPKGSFSTLEIQRTEQGDSAMYLCASSLGLAGEGQETQYFGPGTRLLVL.

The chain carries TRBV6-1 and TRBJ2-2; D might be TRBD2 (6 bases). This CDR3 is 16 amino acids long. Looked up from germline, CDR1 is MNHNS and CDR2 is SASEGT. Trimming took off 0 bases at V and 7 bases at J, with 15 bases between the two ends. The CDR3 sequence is CASSEAGGMWVGELFF. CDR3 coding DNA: TGTGCCAGCAGTGAAGCTGGAGGGATGTGGGTCGGGGAGCTGTTTTTT.

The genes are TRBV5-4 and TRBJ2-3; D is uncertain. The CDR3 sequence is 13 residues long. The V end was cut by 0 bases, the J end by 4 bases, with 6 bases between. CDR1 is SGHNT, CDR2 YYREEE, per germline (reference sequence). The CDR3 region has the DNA TGTGCCAGCAGCTTGGGCGATGCAGATACGCAGTATTTT. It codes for CASSLGDADTQYF.

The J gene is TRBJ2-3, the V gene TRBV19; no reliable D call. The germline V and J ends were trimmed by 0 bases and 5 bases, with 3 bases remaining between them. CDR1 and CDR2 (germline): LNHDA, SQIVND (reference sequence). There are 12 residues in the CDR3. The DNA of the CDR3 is TGTGCCAGTAGTATAGATCTAGATACGCAGTATTTT. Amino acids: CASSIDLDTQYF. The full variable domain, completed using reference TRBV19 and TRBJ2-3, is DGGITQSPKYLFRKEGQNVTLSCEQNLNHDAMYWYRQDPGQGLRLIYYSQIVNDFQKGDIAEGYSVSREKKESFPLTVTSAQKNPTAFYLCASSIDLDTQYFGPGTRLTVL.

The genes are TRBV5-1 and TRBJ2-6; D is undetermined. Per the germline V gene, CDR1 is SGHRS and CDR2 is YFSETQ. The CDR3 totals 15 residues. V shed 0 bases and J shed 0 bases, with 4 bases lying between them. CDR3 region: CASSLVDSGANVLTF. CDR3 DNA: TGCGCCAGCAGCTTGGTAGACTCTGGGGCCAACGTCCTGACTTTC. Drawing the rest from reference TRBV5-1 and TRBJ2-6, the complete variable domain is KAGVTQTPRYLIKTRGQQVTLSCSPISGHRSVSWYQQTPGQGLQFLFEYFSETQRNKGNFPGRFSGRQFSNSRSEMNVSTLELGDSALYLCASSLVDSGANVLTFGAGSRLTVL.

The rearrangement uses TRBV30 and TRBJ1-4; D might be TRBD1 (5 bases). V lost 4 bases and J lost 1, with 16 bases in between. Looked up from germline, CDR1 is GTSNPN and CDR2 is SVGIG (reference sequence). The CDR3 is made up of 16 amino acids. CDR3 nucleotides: TGTGCCTGGACTCTAGGGGCGGTGAGAACTAATGAAAAACTGTTTTTT. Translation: CAWTLGAVRTNEKLFF.

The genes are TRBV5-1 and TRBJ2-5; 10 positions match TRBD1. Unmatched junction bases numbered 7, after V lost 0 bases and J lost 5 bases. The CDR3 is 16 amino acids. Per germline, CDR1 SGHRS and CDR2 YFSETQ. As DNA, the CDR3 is TGCGCCAGCAGCTTGGAAGGACAGGGGGTGGGTGAGACCCAGTACTTC. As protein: CASSLEGQGVGETQYF.

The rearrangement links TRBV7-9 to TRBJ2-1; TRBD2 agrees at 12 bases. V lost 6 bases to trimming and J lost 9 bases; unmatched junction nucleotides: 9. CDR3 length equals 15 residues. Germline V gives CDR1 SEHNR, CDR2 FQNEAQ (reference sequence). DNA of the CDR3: TGTGCCAGCAGTTCGACTAGCGGGAGAATAGGTGAGCAGTTCTTC. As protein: CASSSTSGRIGEQFF.